Here is one T cell receptor (beta chain) with its context. What it binds is not known. The sample is drawn from a study of cytomegalovirus exposure and HLA in healthy donors. General study results and limits: Per published accounts, TCR beta sequences correctly predicted the HLA-A and HLA-B alleles of most subjects.

The PCR employed 60 Vbeta primers together with 13 Jbeta primers. Profiling relied on immunoSEQ multiplex PCR, and the TCRdb table lists in-frame clones only, not all of them. The sample lists 80,000 to 100,000 clones; approximately 70% were seen once. This CDR3 has 17 residues. Germline V gene lookup returns CDR1 ENHRY and CDR2 SYGVKD. The ends lost 4 bases at V and 5 bases at J; junction bases unmatched: 10. This chain links TRBV10-3 with TRBJ2-7; 14 nucleotides line up with TRBD2. This TCR was recovered from a man aged 45-65 years in good health and CMV-seronegative. The specimen sequenced was PBMCs. The CDR3 DNA follows: TGTGCCATCAGTGCACAAGGGACGGGACTAGCGGGAGACGAGCAGTACTTC. It translates to CAISAQGTGLAGDEQYF.